This TCR beta chain was documented in a study of blood T cell repertoires in COVID-19 (dated by TCRdb to about 2020). For the study in its entirety: The collaborator samples originated in the United States, Italy and Spain and spanned the acute and convalescent phases of COVID-19. The material from the prospective study consisted of cDNA or gDNA derived from T cells, B-cell-depleted T cells, or PBMCs. Subjects who had been exposed to COVID-19, were actively infected with it, or had recovered from it provided the deeply sampled blood TCRbeta repertoires that made up the dataset. A freely available public database, intended as a resource for researchers studying the immune response to SARS-CoV-2, is where the repertoires were released. The samples were drawn from two sources: the first 160 participants of the ongoing ImmuneRACE study, and 950 to 1,500 subjects contributed by 6 global collaborators. Nearly every sample came with metadata listing a de-identified subject ID, COVID-19 status, age in years and sex. HLA class I and class II types, where available, came from metadata supplied by the sample provider rather than from assay-based typing. Study-wide findings and limitations: How much clinical and demographic metadata was included differed by source and by participant, and the metadata was provided uncurated.

In this sample, this clone turned up once. What antigen it recognizes has not been identified. The input lacks base qualities; no much larger clone sits a single base away. The collaborating institutions used their own protocols to collect whole blood in K2EDTA tubes. For TCRbeta analysis, collaborator samples were shipped as frozen whole blood, as isolated PBMCs, or as DNA extracted from either sample type. The immunoSEQ Assay, a bias-controlled multiplex PCR, was used to amplify TCRbeta CDR3 regions from genomic DNA. As for how the authors treated the data: The number of nucleated cells in each sample was estimated from the amplification of reference gene primers within the assay. To quantify the absolute abundance of each unique TCRbeta CDR3 rearrangement, sequence reads were collapsed and filtered. For each sample, productive Simpson clonality was calculated as the square root of Simpson's diversity index over productive rearrangements. What TCRdb holds here is the immuneACCESS table cut down to in-frame rearrangements. Part of the clones is not present; checked against another copy, under half of the missing clones reflect an unresolved V gene, and the others are unexplained. V and J calls and clone size are as listed in that table; D and trimming were resolved from the DNA. The sample table records approximately 200,000 clones; approximately 80% of these occur just once. Together, the top ten hold about 10% of the sample.

A distance of 13 bases separates the germline ends of V and J, which lose 0 bases and 0 bases respectively. Reading the germline V gene gives CDR1 SGHRS and CDR2 YFSETQ. From its cysteine to its phenylalanine, the CDR3 spans 16 amino acids. Only the CDR3 DNA is retained, 48 bases long and in frame from the first base. Material for sequencing was peripheral blood. This TCR derives from a woman older than 75 with acute or convalescent COVID-19. The chain employs TRBV5-1 and TRBJ2-7; the D gene is possibly TRBD2, with 6 bases matching. The DNA sequence is as follows: TGCGCCAGCAGCTTGGAGGTTAGCGGAGCCTCCTACGAGCAGTACTTC. Its product reads: CASSLEVSGASYEQYF.